The 10 T cell receptor beta chains below all came from one sample that was sequenced in a study of shared clonotypes between healthy human individuals. The table came from immunoSEQ multiplex PCR; TCRdb's copy has only in-frame clones and leaves some out. The sample lists some 1 million clones, about 80% occurring once. Sequencing was performed on memory CD4+ T cells sorted from blood. Subset specified: CD45RA-negative fraction. These receptors all stem from a man younger than 35 in good health.

This sequence joins TRBV30 and TRBJ2-1; D is possibly TRBD1 (6 bases). The CDR3 is made up of 14 amino acids. V lost 1 base and J lost 4, with 11 bases in between. CDR1 is GTSNPN and CDR2 is SVGIG in the germline V gene (reference sequence). The CDR3 DNA is TGTGCCTGGAGTGGGGGGACACCTTACAATGAGCAGTTCTTC. As protein: CAWSGGTPYNEQFF.

The rearrangement joins TRBV30 to TRBJ1-5, with D unclear. Germline V lookup: CDR1 GTSNPN, CDR2 SVGIG (reference sequence). The CDR3 is 14 residues long. Trimming took 1 base from V and 0 from J, leaving 7 bases between them. The CDR3 loop is CAWSGPHSNQPQHF. CDR3 DNA sequence: TGTGCCTGGAGTGGTCCTCATAGCAATCAGCCCCAGCATTTT.

This clone was seen only a few times. The CDR3 nucleotides read TGTGCCAGCACGATACTAGCGGGCCCACAGTACTTC. This encodes CASTILAGPQYF. This chain joins TRBV2 and TRBJ2-5, with 9 bases aligning to TRBD2. The V segment lost 7 bases and the J segment 11 bases; nucleotides outside the gene matches: 8. Germline loops: CDR1 SNHLY, CDR2 FYNNEI. There are 12 residues in the CDR3.

The chain uses TRBV18 and TRBJ1-6; D uncertain. The V gene's germline CDR1 is KGHSH and CDR2 LQKENI. V lost 5 bases, J lost 7 bases, and 9 bases lay in between. This CDR3 has 13 residues. In nucleotides, the CDR3 is TGTGCCAGCTCAGGAGACCAGAATTCACCCCTCCACTTT. The encoded protein is CASSGDQNSPLHF.

The chain employs TRBV13 and TRBJ2-7, with 8 bases aligning to TRBD2. The CDR3 length is 15 residues. The trim removed 3 bases at V and 5 bases at J, leaving 9 bases unmatched. Germline V gene lookup returns CDR1 PRHDT and CDR2 FYEKMQ (reference sequence). DNA for the CDR3: TGTGCCAGCAGCTTTAGCGGGACCCTTCGAGACGAGCAGTACTTC. Amino acids: CASSFSGTLRDEQYF.

The gene calls are TRBV5-4 and TRBJ2-1; no reliable D call. CDR1 and CDR2 from the germline V gene are SGHNT and YYREEE (reference sequence). This CDR3 region has 13 residues. Deletions cut 1 base from V and 5 bases from J, with 7 bases between. Here the CDR3 reads CASSLRVDNEQFF. The CDR3 region has the DNA TGTGCCAGCAGCTTGAGAGTAGACAATGAGCAGTTCTTC.

The rearrangement links TRBV2 to TRBJ2-7; the D gene is possibly TRBD1 (5 bases). The CDR3 loop spans 13 amino acids. V lost 3 bases to trimming and J lost 3 bases, with 9 bases between them. Germline assignment: CDR1 SNHLY and CDR2 FYNNEI. DNA of the CDR3: TGTGCCAGCAGTGATCCGACAGACTACGAGCAGTACTTC. Its protein is CASSDPTDYEQYF.

This clone has a count of ten or more. This sequence joins TRBV29-1 and TRBJ2-5; D not certain. V was trimmed by 4 bases and J by 4 bases, leaving 7 bases between them. This CDR3 is built from 11 residues. Per the germline V gene, CDR1 is SQVTM and CDR2 is ANQGSEA. CDR3 region: CSVVPGETQYF. CDR3 sequence (DNA): TGCAGCGTTGTACCAGGAGAGACCCAGTACTTC.

J is TRBJ2-7 and V is TRBV7-9; D ambiguous. The CDR3 is 10 residues long. The germline CDR1 and CDR2 sequences are SEHNR and FQNEAQ (reference sequence). V was pared by 4 bases and J by 7 bases, with 5 bases between. The CDR3 DNA is TGTGCCAGCAGCTCCAAGGAGCAGTACTTC. As protein: CASSSKEQYF.

The chain has TRBV5-6 and TRBJ2-5, with D perhaps matching TRBD1 or TRBD2 (6 bases each). Germline V CDR1 and CDR2: SGHDT, YYEEEE. V lost 0 bases, J lost 6 bases, and 15 bases lay in between. The CDR3 runs 15 residues. DNA for the CDR3: TGTGCCAGCAGCTTGGTAGGGGGGACCGGGAAGACCCAGTACTTC. This translates into CASSLVGGTGKTQYF.